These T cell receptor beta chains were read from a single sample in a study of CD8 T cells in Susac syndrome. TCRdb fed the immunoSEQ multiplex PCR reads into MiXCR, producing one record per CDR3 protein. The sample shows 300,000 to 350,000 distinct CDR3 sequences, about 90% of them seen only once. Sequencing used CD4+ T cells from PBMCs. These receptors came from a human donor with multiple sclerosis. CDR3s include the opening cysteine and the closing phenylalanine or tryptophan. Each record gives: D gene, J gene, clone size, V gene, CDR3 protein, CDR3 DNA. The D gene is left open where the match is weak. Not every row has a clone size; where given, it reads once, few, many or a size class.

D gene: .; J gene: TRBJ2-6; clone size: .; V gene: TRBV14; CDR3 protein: CASSHKSAANVLTF; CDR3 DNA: TGTGCCAGCAGCCATAAGTCTGCGGCCAACGTCCTGACTTTC
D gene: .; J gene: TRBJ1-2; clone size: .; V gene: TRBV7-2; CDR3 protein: CASSLAANTGYGYTF; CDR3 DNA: TGTGCCAGCAGCTTAGCGGCTAATACTGGCTATGGCTACACCTTC
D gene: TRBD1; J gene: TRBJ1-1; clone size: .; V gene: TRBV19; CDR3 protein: CASSSTGDTEAFF; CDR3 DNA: TGTGCCAGTAGTTCCACAGGGGACACTGAAGCTTTCTTT
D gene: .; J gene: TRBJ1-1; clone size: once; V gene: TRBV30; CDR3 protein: CAWSARLGRNTEAFF; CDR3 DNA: TGTGCCTGGAGTGCCCGCCTGGGACGGAACACTGAAGCTTTCTTT
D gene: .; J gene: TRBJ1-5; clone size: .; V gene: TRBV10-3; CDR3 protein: CAISERQYSNQPQHF; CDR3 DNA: TGTGCCATCAGTGAACGGCAGTATAGCAATCAGCCCCAGCATTTT
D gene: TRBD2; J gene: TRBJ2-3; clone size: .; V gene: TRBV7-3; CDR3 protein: CASSLTSVTDTQYF; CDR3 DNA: TGTGCCAGCAGCTTGACTAGCGTCACAGATACGCAGTATTTT
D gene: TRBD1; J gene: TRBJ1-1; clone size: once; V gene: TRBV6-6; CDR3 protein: CASTQTGRKDTEAFF; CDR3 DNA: TGTGCCAGCACCCAGACAGGGAGGAAGGACACTGAAGCTTTCTTT
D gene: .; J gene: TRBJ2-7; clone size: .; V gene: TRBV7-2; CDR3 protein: CASSSTGQEPDEQYF; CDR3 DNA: TGTGCCAGCAGCAGTACTGGGCAGGAACCCGACGAGCAGTACTTC
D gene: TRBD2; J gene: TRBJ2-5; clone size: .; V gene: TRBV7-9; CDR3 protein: CASSEGLAEETQYF; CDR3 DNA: TGTGCCAGCAGCGAGGGACTAGCGGAAGAGACCCAGTACTTC
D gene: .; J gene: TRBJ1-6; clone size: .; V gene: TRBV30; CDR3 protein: CAWSVLRGRAKF; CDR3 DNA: TGTGCCTGGAGTGTACTGCGGGGCAGGGCCAAGTTT
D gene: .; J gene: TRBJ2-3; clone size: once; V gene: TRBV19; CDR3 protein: CASSSQIQVDTQYF; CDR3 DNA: TGTGCCAGTAGTTCTCAGATACAGGTAGATACGCAGTATTTT
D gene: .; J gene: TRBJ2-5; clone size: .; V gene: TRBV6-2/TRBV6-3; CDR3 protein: CASSYFRGWSETQYF; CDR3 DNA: TGTGCCAGCAGTTACTTTCGGGGTTGGTCAGAGACCCAGTACTTC
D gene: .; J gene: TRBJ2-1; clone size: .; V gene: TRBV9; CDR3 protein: CASSPSPWDEQFF; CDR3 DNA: TGTGCCAGCAGCCCCTCCCCTTGGGATGAGCAGTTCTTC
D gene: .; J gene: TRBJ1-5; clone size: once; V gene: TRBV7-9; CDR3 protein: CASSRGQGYQPQHF; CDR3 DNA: TGTGCCAGCAGCCGTGGGCAGGGATATCAGCCCCAGCATTTT
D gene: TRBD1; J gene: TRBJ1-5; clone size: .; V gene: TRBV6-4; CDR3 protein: CASSSRDREDQPQHF; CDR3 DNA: TGTGCCAGCAGTTCTCGAGACAGGGAAGATCAGCCCCAGCATTTT
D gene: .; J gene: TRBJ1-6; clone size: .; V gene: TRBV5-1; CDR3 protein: CASSKTDGSPLHF; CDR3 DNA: TGCGCCAGCAGCAAGACAGATGGATCACCCCTCCACTTT
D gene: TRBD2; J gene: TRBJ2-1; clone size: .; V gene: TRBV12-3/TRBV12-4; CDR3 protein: CATQAGGFGGEQFF; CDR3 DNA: TGCGCTACCCAGGCGGGAGGGTTTGGGGGTGAGCAGTTCTTC
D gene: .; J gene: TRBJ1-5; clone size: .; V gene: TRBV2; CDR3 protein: CASSLSDGQPQHF; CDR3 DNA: TGTGCCAGCAGCCTTTCGGACGGACAACCCCAGCATTTT
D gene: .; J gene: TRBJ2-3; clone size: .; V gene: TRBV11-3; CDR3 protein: CASKKGGDTQYF; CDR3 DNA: TGTGCCAGCAAAAAAGGGGGAGATACGCAGTATTTT
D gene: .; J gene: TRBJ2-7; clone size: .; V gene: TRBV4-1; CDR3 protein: CASSYPGRGNEQYF; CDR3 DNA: TGCGCCAGCAGCTACCCGGGGAGAGGCAACGAGCAGTACTTC
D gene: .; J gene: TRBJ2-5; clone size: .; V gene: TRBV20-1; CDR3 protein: CSARYSGEETQYF; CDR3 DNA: TGCAGTGCTAGATATTCAGGGGAAGAGACCCAGTACTTC
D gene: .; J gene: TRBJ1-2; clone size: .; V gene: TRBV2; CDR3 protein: CASSQNSWGYTF; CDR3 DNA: TGTGCCAGCAGTCAGAACTCGTGGGGCTACACCTTC
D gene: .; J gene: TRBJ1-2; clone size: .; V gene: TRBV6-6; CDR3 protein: CASSLGRDYGYTF; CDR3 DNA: TGTGCCAGCAGTCTGGGCCGGGATTATGGCTACACCTTC
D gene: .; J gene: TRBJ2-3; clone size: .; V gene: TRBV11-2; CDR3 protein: CASSLDPRGTDTQYF; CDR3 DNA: TGTGCCAGCAGCTTAGATCCAAGAGGCACAGATACGCAGTATTTT
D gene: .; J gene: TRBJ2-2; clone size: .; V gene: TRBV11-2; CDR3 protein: CASSLYDTANTGELFF; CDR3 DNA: TGTGCCAGCAGCCTCTACGATACAGCGAACACCGGGGAGCTGTTTTTT
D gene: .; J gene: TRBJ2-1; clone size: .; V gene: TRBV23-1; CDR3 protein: CASSQRARCSRNEQFF; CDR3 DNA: TGCGCCAGCAGTCAAAGGGCTAGATGTAGCCGAAATGAGCAGTTCTTC
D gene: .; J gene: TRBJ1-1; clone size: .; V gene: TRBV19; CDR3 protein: CASSILGGAAFF; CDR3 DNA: TGTGCCAGTAGTATCCTCGGGGGGGCTGCTTTCTTT
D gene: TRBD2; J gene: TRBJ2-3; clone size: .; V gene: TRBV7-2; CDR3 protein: CASSSGRGALPSTDTQYF; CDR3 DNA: TGTGCCAGCAGTTCCGGGCGGGGGGCGCTTCCTAGCACAGATACGCAGTATTTT
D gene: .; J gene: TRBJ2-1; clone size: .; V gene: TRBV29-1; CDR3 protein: CSVEQTNEQFF; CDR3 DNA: TGCAGCGTTGAACAGACCAATGAGCAGTTCTTC
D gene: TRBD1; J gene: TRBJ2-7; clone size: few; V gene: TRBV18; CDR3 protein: CASSPTGDEQYF; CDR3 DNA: TGTGCCAGCTCACCAACAGGGGACGAGCAGTACTTC
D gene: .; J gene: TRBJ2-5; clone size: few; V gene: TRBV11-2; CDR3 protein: CASSPAETQYF; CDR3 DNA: TGTGCCAGCAGCCCTGCAGAGACCCAGTACTTC
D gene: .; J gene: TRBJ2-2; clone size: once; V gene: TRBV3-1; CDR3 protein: CASSLSGTHTNTGELFF; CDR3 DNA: TGTGCCAGCAGCCTATCCGGGACACATACGAACACCGGGGAGCTGTTTTTT
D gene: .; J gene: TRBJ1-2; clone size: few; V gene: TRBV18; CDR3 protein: CASSPMGTGNYGYTF; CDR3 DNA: TGTGCCAGCTCACCTATGGGTACAGGGAACTATGGCTACACCTTC
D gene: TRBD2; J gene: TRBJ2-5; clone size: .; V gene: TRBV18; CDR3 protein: CASSSVSSGRETQYF; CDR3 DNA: TGTGCCAGCTCATCCGTTTCTAGCGGGAGGGAGACCCAGTACTTC
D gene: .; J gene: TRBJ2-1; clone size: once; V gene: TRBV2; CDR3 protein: CASNLVYNEQFF; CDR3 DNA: TGTGCCAGCAATTTAGTCTACAATGAGCAGTTCTTC
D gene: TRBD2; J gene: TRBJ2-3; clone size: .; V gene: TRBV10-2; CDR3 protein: CASRPSGVTDTQYF; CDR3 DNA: TGCGCCAGCAGACCTAGCGGGGTCACAGATACGCAGTATTTT